The 20 T cell receptor beta chains in this list originate from one sample, sequenced in a study of blood T cells in healthy people across ages. Combining a sample-barcoded 5' primer with a J-beta primer mix, a second PCR ran for roughly 7 to 12 cycles. TCRdb re-called the 5' RACE reads through MiXCR, storing one row per CDR3 protein. Altogether about 1.8 million distinct CDR3 sequences are present, roughly 52% being singletons, with the ten largest covering approximately 2.1%. The sequenced sample was blood. These receptors were collected from a woman aged 40-49 years in good health.

The chain links TRBV5-5 to TRBJ2-3; the match to TRBD2 covers 10 bases. Trimming removed 2 bases from V and 5 bases from J; junction bases left unmatched: 8. CDR3 length: 16 residues. Germline V gene data show CDR1 as SGHKS and CDR2 as YYEKEE (reference sequence). The CDR3 reads CASSFLFTSGEDTQYF. CDR3 in DNA: TGTGCCAGCAGCTTCCTTTTTACTAGCGGGGAAGATACGCAGTATTTT.

The genes are TRBV5-1 and TRBJ2-7; a weak D match, TRBD2 (5 bases). V dropped 2 bases and J dropped 5 bases, with 14 bases sitting between them. CDR3 length: 14 amino acids. The germline CDR1 and CDR2 sequences are SGHRS and YFSETQ. The CDR3 sequence: CASSLAGVMNEQYF. In DNA, the CDR3 is TGCGCCAGCAGCTTAGCCGGGGTGATGAACGAGCAGTACTTC.

On this clonotype: Compared with germline, one end of the junction differs, possibly owing to a read error. The chain carries TRBV10-3 and TRBJ2-5, with D tentatively TRBD2 (6 bases). The DNA end lines up better with TRBJ2-7; the J call may be wrong. The CDR3 runs to 15 residues. Germline V lookup: CDR1 ENHRY, CDR2 SYGVKD. CDR3 protein: CAISDPGTPSCEQYF. DNA of the CDR3: TGTGCCATCAGTGATCCTGGGACTCCCTCCTGCGAGCAGTACTTC.

V usage is TRBV4-2 and J usage is TRBJ1-2; D is uncertain. Trimming removed 7 bases from V and 8 bases from J, with 17 bases in between. CDR1 and CDR2 from the germline V gene are LGHNA and YNFKEQ. The CDR3 totals 13 residues. CDR3 in DNA: TGTGCCAGCACTAATAACCGGGTCGAGGGCTACACCTTC. Translation gives CASTNNRVEGYTF.

This clonotype showed up just once. V is TRBV12-3 or TRBV12-4 and J is TRBJ2-7; no clear D gene. The CDR3 runs to 15 residues. The ends were cut back, 6 bases at V and 0 bases at J, with 15 bases in the middle. In DNA form, the CDR3 reads TGTGCCAGCAGCCACCCTGACCCCTACTCCTACGAGCAGTACTTC. Amino acid sequence: CASSHPDPYSYEQYF.

A note on this clonotype: One end of the junction varies from germline; a read error may be responsible. This chain uses TRBV28 with TRBJ1-2; D remains ambiguous. This CDR3 spans 14 amino acids. CDR1 and CDR2 (germline): MDHEN, SYDVKM. CDR3 in DNA: TGTGCCAGCGGTTTCCCGAACAGCCTGTATGGCTACACCTTC. Its protein is CASGFPNSLYGYTF.

In regard to this clonotype: One end of the junction fails to match germline, which may point to a read error. The gene calls are TRBV7-2 and TRBJ2-3, with TRBD2 matching over 9 bases. This CDR3 is 15 amino acids long. The germline V gene encodes CDR1 SGHTA and CDR2 FQGNSA. The chain's CDR3 is CASSLAGPQSDTQYF. CDR3 coding DNA: TGTGCCAGCAGCCTAGCGGGGCCTCAATCAGATACGCAGTATTTT.

The V gene is TRBV7-8, the J gene TRBJ2-7; D not resolved. The germline gives CDR1 SGHVS, CDR2 FQNEAQ. With 5 bases removed from V and 4 bases from J, the gap between germline ends came to 12 bases. CDR3 length: 13 residues. This CDR3 is CASSQYPAYEQYF. The DNA of the CDR3 is TGTGCCAGCAGCCAGTACCCAGCTTACGAGCAGTACTTC.

V is TRBV27 and J is TRBJ1-6; 9 nucleotides align to TRBD1. Germline loops: CDR1 MNHEY, CDR2 SMNVEV (reference sequence). This CDR3 spans 17 amino acids. V lost 3 bases and J lost 1; bases outside the gene matches: 4. This CDR3 reads CASSFLTGGSYNSPLHF. CDR3 in DNA: TGTGCCAGCAGTTTCCTGACAGGGGGGTCCTATAATTCACCCCTCCACTTT.

This clonotype showed up just a few times. CDR3 sequence (DNA): TGTGCCAGCAGCAAGGGGACAGGGGGTTATGGCTACACCTTC. It encodes CASSKGTGGYGYTF. This rearrangement joins TRBV6-5 to TRBJ1-2; 11 nucleotides align to TRBD1. The junction had 5 bases not matched to a gene; V was cut back by 6 bases and J by 5 bases. From germline, CDR1 is MNHEY and CDR2 SVGAGI. The CDR3 is 14 residues long.

The chain recombines TRBV9 with TRBJ2-3; a possible D gene is TRBD1 (6 bases). The germline V gene has CDR1 SGDLS and CDR2 YYNGEE. There are 15 residues in the CDR3. V lost 4 bases and J 8 bases, leaving 20 bases between the germline ends. CDR3: CASSFGTRVVGTQYF. The CDR3 DNA is TGTGCCAGCAGCTTTGGGACACGGGTGGTTGGTACGCAGTATTTT.

The chain has TRBV7-2 and TRBJ1-1; tentatively, D is TRBD1 (5 bases). The CDR3 consists of 15 residues. Germline CDR1 is SGHTA and CDR2 is FQGNSA. V was cut by 1 base and J by 4 bases, with 13 bases left in between. The chain's CDR3 is CASSLEVRGGTEAFF. The CDR3 nucleotides read TGTGCCAGCAGCTTAGAGGTCCGCGGGGGCACTGAAGCTTTCTTT.

V gene TRBV9 combines with J gene TRBJ1-2; no firm D call. Trimming cost V 3 bases and J 1 base, with 19 bases left between them. Per the germline V gene, CDR1 is SGDLS and CDR2 is YYNGEE. The CDR3 is made up of 17 amino acids. CDR3 sequence (DNA): TGTGCCAGCAGCGCGAGGGCTGAAGGCAGAATTAACTATGGCTACACCTTC. Its translation is CASSARAEGRINYGYTF.

This clonotype has more than one count but fewer than ten. This chain links TRBV20-1 with TRBJ2-7; 13 nucleotides align to TRBD2. The germline CDR1 and CDR2 sequences are DFQATT and SNEGSKA (reference sequence). J gave up 7 bases and V 4 bases, and 4 bases lay outside the gene matches. The CDR3 consists of 13 residues. The DNA for the CDR3 is TGCAGTGCTACGACTAGCGGGGGGATTGAGCAGTACTTC. Protein sequence: CSATTSGGIEQYF.

A few counts support this clonotype. CDR3 sequence: CASSRWDSPLHF. In nucleotides, the CDR3 is TGTGCCAGCAGTCGCTGGGATTCACCCCTCCACTTT. V is TRBV28 and J is TRBJ1-6, with unresolved D. Germline V lookup: CDR1 MDHEN, CDR2 SYDVKM. V was trimmed by 5 bases and J by 8 bases, leaving 7 bases between them. The CDR3 has 12 residues. Together with reference TRBV28 and TRBJ1-6, the CDR3 gives the full variable domain: DVKVTQSSRYLVKRTGEKVFLECVQDMDHENMFWYRQDPGLGLRLIYFSYDVKMKEKGDIPEGYSVSREKKERFSLILESASTNQTSMYLCASSRWDSPLHFGNGTRLTVT.

The chain has TRBV6-5 and TRBJ1-2; no definite D call. Trimming took 6 bases from V and 4 from J, leaving 9 bases between them. The germline CDR1 and CDR2 sequences are MNHEY and SVGAGI. The CDR3 has 12 amino acids. Here the CDR3 reads CASRPAVYGYTF. The DNA for the CDR3 is TGTGCCAGCAGGCCAGCCGTCTATGGCTACACCTTC.

The chain joins TRBV7-8 to TRBJ2-3; D might be TRBD2 (5 bases). The germline V gene has CDR1 SGHVS and CDR2 FQNEAQ. The CDR3 has 15 residues. Trimming removed 5 bases at V and 4 bases at J, with 16 bases between. Written as DNA, the CDR3 is TGTGCCAGCAGCCCTACAGAGGGCCCCCCAGATACGCAGTATTTT. Encoded protein: CASSPTEGPPDTQYF.

J is TRBJ1-2 and V is TRBV20-1; no firm D call. The CDR3 extends over 14 amino acids. Per germline, CDR1 DFQATT and CDR2 SNEGSKA (reference sequence). V was shortened by 1 base and J by 5 bases, with 14 bases between the two germline ends. CDR3 loop: CSARVPVSQYGYTF. CDR3 nucleotides: TGCAGTGCTAGAGTCCCGGTGTCCCAATATGGCTACACCTTC.

The chain carries TRBV11-2 and TRBJ1-2, with D possibly being TRBD1 (5 bases). Trimming left V 1 base short and J 5 bases short, with 26 bases between. The CDR3 covers 19 residues. Germline CDR1 SGHAT, CDR2 FQNNGV. The CDR3 sequence is CASSLASISGSSAPYGYTF. The CDR3 DNA reads TGTGCCAGCAGCTTAGCCAGTATATCAGGGTCATCGGCGCCATATGGCTACACCTTC.

The chain is built from TRBV27 and TRBJ1-2; D call uncertain. The CDR3 has 14 amino acids. V was pared by 5 bases and J by 6 bases, with 16 bases between. The germline V gene has CDR1 MNHEY and CDR2 SMNVEV (reference sequence). DNA for the CDR3: TGTGCCAGCAGTGGCACCCCGCTACTAAATGGCTACACCTTC. It specifies CASSGTPLLNGYTF.